Shown below are 28 T cell receptor beta chains from a single sample sequenced in a study of shared clonotypes between healthy human individuals. The protocol was immunoSEQ multiplex PCR, while the TCRdb copy is restricted to in-frame clones and leaves out a portion. In the table there are about 2.4 million clones, 93% of which are singletons. Sequences were obtained from naive CD4+ T cells from PBMCs. Subset meaning: CD45RA+ positively selected. The origin of the receptors is a man younger than 35 in good health. Some clones in this sample may be carry-over from other donors' samples.

DNA of the CDR3: TGTGCCAGCAGCCACGCGACAGGGAGGCGCTACAATGAGCAGTTCTTC. The encoded protein is CASSHATGRRYNEQFF. The rearrangement links TRBV4-2 to TRBJ2-1; possibly TRBD1 for D (7 bases). This CDR3 region has 16 residues. Looked up from germline, CDR1 is LGHNA and CDR2 is YNFKEQ. V lost 3 bases to trimming and J lost 3 bases, with 15 bases between them.

The chain uses TRBV6-5 and TRBJ1-6; D is uncertain. Trimming removed 2 bases from V and 9 bases from J, with 8 bases in between. Germline-derived CDR1 and CDR2 are MNHEY and SVGAGI. This CDR3 has 13 amino acids. CDR3 sequence (DNA): TGTGCCAGCAGTTACCAGGAGATTTCACCCCTCCACTTT. It translates to CASSYQEISPLHF.

The chain recombines TRBV28 with TRBJ2-3; D possibly matches TRBD1 or TRBD2 (7 bases each). Between the trimmed V and J ends, which lost 0 bases and 2 bases, there was a span of 30 bases. This CDR3 has 22 residues. Germline lookup yields CDR1 MDHEN and CDR2 SYDVKM. CDR3 DNA sequence: TGTGCCAGCAGTTTATGGTCAGGGGGTTGGCGGGAGAGATACGTGGACACAGATACGCAGTATTTT. As protein: CASSLWSGGWRERYVDTDTQYF.

V usage is TRBV28 and J usage is TRBJ2-7; TRBD2 aligns across 8 bases. J gave up 3 bases and V 10 bases, and 11 bases lay outside the gene matches. CDR3 length: 14 amino acids. Germline assignment: CDR1 MDHEN and CDR2 SYDVKM. The CDR3 nucleotides read TGTGCCACGACCGGGGGGGCAGGGAACTACGAGCAGTACTTC. This translates into CATTGGAGNYEQYF.

The V gene is TRBV7-2, the J gene TRBJ2-1; 12 bases agree with TRBD2. J was trimmed by 8 bases and V by 5 bases; bases with no gene match: 7. Germline V gives CDR1 SGHTA, CDR2 FQGNSA. The CDR3 totals 15 residues. In nucleotides, the CDR3 is TGTGCCAGCAGCCTGACTAGCGGGAGTTGGGATGAGCAGTTCTTC. As protein: CASSLTSGSWDEQFF.

The chain combines TRBV19 with TRBJ2-7; the match to TRBD1 covers 7 bases. CDR1 and CDR2 (germline): LNHDA, SQIVND (reference sequence). Trimming removed 3 bases from V and 0 bases from J; junction bases left unmatched: 8. This CDR3 is built from 16 residues. CDR3 amino acids: CASSIRTGRSSYEQYF. The DNA of the CDR3 is TGTGCCAGTAGTATCCGGACAGGTCGGTCCTCCTACGAGCAGTACTTC. Supplemented by reference TRBV19 and TRBJ2-7, the full variable domain reads DGGITQSPKYLFRKEGQNVTLSCEQNLNHDAMYWYRQDPGQGLRLIYYSQIVNDFQKGDIAEGYSVSREKKESFPLTVTSAQKNPTAFYLCASSIRTGRSSYEQYFGPGTRLTVT.

V and J are TRBV28 and TRBJ2-2; 14 positions agree with TRBD2. Germline V gives CDR1 MDHEN, CDR2 SYDVKM. The CDR3 consists of 16 residues. V was pared by 8 bases and J by 4 bases, with 6 bases of the junction left unmatched. CDR3 DNA sequence: TGTGCCAGCGCGGGGACTAGCGGGAGTGGCACCGGGGAGCTGTTTTTT. Translation: CASAGTSGSGTGELFF.

This clone has a single count. This chain connects TRBV6-6 to TRBJ1-5; D uncertain. CDR3 size: 14 residues. Germline V gene sequence: CDR1 MNHNY, CDR2 SVGAGI (reference sequence). Between the trimmed V and J ends, which lost 4 bases and 6 bases, there was a span of 13 bases. Here the CDR3 DNA reads TGTGCCAGCAGTTCTTACCCAACAGTTCAGCCCCAGCATTTT. The encoded protein is CASSSYPTVQPQHF.

V gene TRBV7-8 combines with J gene TRBJ2-2, with TRBD1 identical over 7 bases. CDR3 size: 15 residues. CDR1 and CDR2 from the germline V gene are SGHVS and FQNEAQ. Trimming took 7 bases from V and 7 from J; bases not matched to a gene: 12. The CDR3 spells CASIVLRGRGGELFF. The DNA for the CDR3 is TGTGCCAGCATAGTTCTTAGGGGGCGTGGCGGGGAGCTGTTTTTT.

With respect to this clone: Within the sample, other DNA sequences also encode this same CDR3. The rearrangement links TRBV6-5 to TRBJ1-6; 9 nucleotides align to TRBD1. Germline V gene lookup returns CDR1 MNHEY and CDR2 SVGAGI. The V and J ends lost 5 bases and 7 bases, in that order; junction bases with no gene match: 3. This CDR3 spans 14 amino acids. CDR3 coding DNA: TGTGCCAGCAGTCTCGGGACAGGGAATTCACCCCTCCACTTT. This gives the protein CASSLGTGNSPLHF.

J is TRBJ2-7 and V is TRBV30; unclear D gene. From germline, CDR1 is GTSNPN and CDR2 SVGIG (reference sequence). V shed 0 bases and J shed 6 bases, with 3 bases lying between them. The CDR3 covers 10 residues. The CDR3 reads CAWSVTEQYF. The CDR3 nucleotides are TGTGCCTGGAGTGTAACCGAGCAGTACTTC.

This clone has a handful of counts. The rearrangement joins TRBV2 to TRBJ1-2, with no clear D. CDR1 and CDR2 from the germline V gene are SNHLY and FYNNEI. This CDR3 has 9 amino acids. V was shortened by 4 bases and J by 8 bases, with 2 bases between the two germline ends. The DNA of the CDR3 is TGTGCCAGCAGTGGGGGCTACACCTTC. Translated, it gives CASSGGYTF. The full variable domain, in which reference TRBV2 and TRBJ1-2 provide the parts outside the CDR3, is EPEVTQTPSHQVTQMGQEVILRCVPISNHLYFYWYRQILGQKVEFLVSFYNNEISEKSEIFDDQFSVERPDGSNFTLKIRSTKLEDSAMYFCASSGGYTFGSGTRLTVV.

This clone was recorded once. This chain's CDR3 is CASSPLFGDSNQPQHF. CDR3 nucleotides: TGCGCCAGCAGCCCACTTTTCGGAGATAGCAATCAGCCCCAGCATTTT. V and J are TRBV4-1 and TRBJ1-5; D is unresolved. Trimming shortened V by 4 bases and J by 0 bases, and 13 bases separated the two germline ends. The CDR3 has 16 residues. Germline CDR1 MGHRA, CDR2 YSYEKL.

The CDR3 sequence is CASSLLAGTPETQYF. CDR3 coding DNA: TGTGCCAGCAGCCTCCTGGCTGGGACTCCAGAGACCCAGTACTTC. This chain connects TRBV5-6 to TRBJ2-5; possibly TRBD2 for D (6 bases). Germline-derived CDR1 and CDR2 are SGHDT and YYEEEE. V lost 4 bases, J lost 4 bases, and 17 bases lay in between. This CDR3 has 15 residues. Combining the CDR3 with reference TRBV5-6 and TRBJ2-5 gives the whole variable domain DAGVTQSPTHLIKTRGQQVTLRCSPKSGHDTVSWYQQALGQGPQFIFQYYEEEERQRGNFPDRFSGHQFPNYSSELNVNALLLGDSALYLCASSLLAGTPETQYFGPGTRLLVL.

This chain joins TRBV9 and TRBJ2-7; D could derive from TRBD1 or TRBD2 (5 bases each). Germline V gene data show CDR1 as SGDLS and CDR2 as YYNGEE. CDR3 length: 15 amino acids. Between the trimmed V and J ends, which lost 4 bases and 4 bases, there was a span of 18 bases. CDR3 bases: TGTGCCAGCAGCCCCCGGGGCACGAGAGCGTACGAGCAGTACTTC. Its translation: CASSPRGTRAYEQYF.

The J gene is TRBJ1-2, the V gene TRBV27; 8 bases are a match to TRBD1. The CDR3 is made up of 14 amino acids. J gave up 4 bases and V 6 bases, and 7 bases lay outside the gene matches. Germline V gives CDR1 MNHEY, CDR2 SMNVEV (reference sequence). The CDR3 protein is CASSRQGIGYGYTF. CDR3 bases: TGTGCCAGCAGCCGACAGGGGATCGGCTATGGCTACACCTTC.

With respect to this clone: The sample has other DNA sequences that encode this CDR3 too. The chain couples TRBV29-1 to TRBJ2-3, with TRBD1 as a possible D gene (6 bases). V was cut by 3 bases and J by 1 base, with 11 bases left in between. This CDR3 has 14 residues. Germline V gives CDR1 SQVTM, CDR2 ANQGSEA. CDR3 loop: CSVDGGAGTDTQYF. The CDR3, as DNA: TGCAGCGTTGATGGGGGCGCCGGCACAGATACGCAGTATTTT.

The chain carries TRBV30 and TRBJ2-3, with D unresolved. The ends were cut back, 3 bases at V and 2 bases at J, with 9 bases in the middle. Germline V gene lookup returns CDR1 GTSNPN and CDR2 SVGIG (reference sequence). The CDR3 runs 13 residues. The CDR3, as DNA: TGTGCCTGGAGCCCCGACACCACAGATACGCAGTATTTT. Amino acids: CAWSPDTTDTQYF.

The V and J genes are TRBV5-4 and TRBJ1-3, with D unresolved. Per the germline V gene, CDR1 is SGHNT and CDR2 is YYREEE (reference sequence). This CDR3 is built from 14 residues. Trimming took 3 bases from V and 0 from J, leaving 7 bases between them. This chain's CDR3 is CASSWAGSGNTIYF. The CDR3 DNA reads as TGTGCCAGCAGCTGGGCAGGCTCTGGAAACACCATATATTTT.

The chain joins TRBV30 to TRBJ1-4, with 8 nucleotides matching TRBD1. The ends lost 2 bases at V and 5 bases at J; junction bases unmatched: 4. There are 14 residues in the CDR3. Germline lookup yields CDR1 GTSNPN and CDR2 SVGIG (reference sequence). CDR3 sequence reads: CAWSKDRVNEKLFF. The DNA of the CDR3 is TGTGCCTGGAGTAAGGACAGGGTGAATGAAAAACTGTTTTTT.

J is TRBJ2-5 and V is TRBV5-6; D unclear. The germline gives CDR1 SGHDT, CDR2 YYEEEE. This CDR3 has 15 residues. Trimming left V 1 base short and J 2 bases short, with 12 bases between. In DNA form, the CDR3 reads TGTGCCAGCAGCTTGCTCGGTCCCAAGCAAGAGACCCAGTACTTC. Translation gives CASSLLGPKQETQYF. Complete variable domain (other parts from reference TRBV5-6 and TRBJ2-5): DAGVTQSPTHLIKTRGQQVTLRCSPKSGHDTVSWYQQALGQGPQFIFQYYEEEERQRGNFPDRFSGHQFPNYSSELNVNALLLGDSALYLCASSLLGPKQETQYFGPGTRLLVL.

This clone is a singleton in its sample. This chain joins TRBV28 and TRBJ2-3; 9 positions match TRBD2. The germline V gene has CDR1 MDHEN and CDR2 SYDVKM. With V trimmed by 5 bases and J by 6 bases, 12 bases remained unmatched. The CDR3 extends over 16 amino acids. This CDR3 is CASSPTSGPRWDTQYF. CDR3 nucleotide sequence: TGTGCCAGCAGTCCGACTAGCGGCCCTCGGTGGGATACGCAGTATTTT.

Only a few counts were recorded for this clone. J is TRBJ1-2 and V is TRBV29-1, with D maybe TRBD1 (5 bases). V was shortened by 3 bases and J by 4 bases, with 24 bases between the two germline ends. Germline lookup yields CDR1 SQVTM and CDR2 ANQGSEA. CDR3 length equals 17 residues. The CDR3 sequence is CSVDLGILGGESYGYTF. The CDR3 coding sequence is TGCAGCGTTGATTTGGGAATCCTCGGGGGAGAATCCTATGGCTACACCTTC.

The chain combines TRBV28 with TRBJ1-4; 10 bases align to TRBD1. The CDR3 length is 18 residues. Germline V gene lookup returns CDR1 MDHEN and CDR2 SYDVKM. The trim removed 4 bases at V and 4 bases at J, leaving 12 bases unmatched. The CDR3, as DNA: TGTGCCAGCAGTTCCGCACCGGGACAGGGGTCGTATAATGAAAAACTGTTTTTT. Translation: CASSSAPGQGSYNEKLFF.

The chain has TRBV4-3 and TRBJ1-6, with TRBD1 matching 8 bases. This CDR3 comprises 19 residues. Germline V gene sequence: CDR1 LGHNA, CDR2 YSLEER. With 0 bases clipped from V and 7 bases from J, the junction kept 14 bases outside the gene matches. In nucleotides, the CDR3 is TGCGCCAGCAGCCAAGACCAACAGACAGGGGACGGTGGAAATTCACCCCTCCACTTT. Its protein is CASSQDQQTGDGGNSPLHF.

This chain links TRBV28 with TRBJ2-7; 10 positions match TRBD2. The germline V gene has CDR1 MDHEN and CDR2 SYDVKM. The CDR3 is 19 residues long. J lost 1 base, V lost 3 bases, and 15 bases had no gene match. The CDR3 coding sequence is TGTGCCAGCAGTTTCTACCTATACCCCTCTAGCGGGGGATCCTACGAGCAGTACTTC. Residues: CASSFYLYPSSGGSYEQYF.

The chain is built from TRBV5-1 and TRBJ2-5; D possibly uses TRBD1 or TRBD2 (5 bases each). Germline lookup yields CDR1 SGHRS and CDR2 YFSETQ. The CDR3 has 15 residues. Trimming pared 5 bases from V and 4 bases from J, leaving 18 bases between. This CDR3 is CASRTGTANSETQYF. The CDR3 DNA reads as TGCGCCAGCAGGACCGGGACGGCTAACTCAGAGACCCAGTACTTC.

CDR3 amino acids: CASSSTTSPPYEQYF. DNA for the CDR3: TGTGCCAGCAGCAGCACGACTAGCCCGCCCTACGAGCAGTACTTC. V usage is TRBV9 and J usage is TRBJ2-7; 7 nucleotides align to TRBD2. The CDR3 loop spans 15 amino acids. Unmatched junction bases numbered 9, after V lost 4 bases and J lost 2 bases. Germline lookup yields CDR1 SGDLS and CDR2 YYNGEE. Full variable domain (outside the CDR3, taken from reference TRBV9 and TRBJ2-7): DSGVTQTPKHLITATGQRVTLRCSPRSGDLSVYWYQQSLDQGLQFLIQYYNGEERAKGNILERFSAQQFPDLHSELNLSSLELGDSALYFCASSSTTSPPYEQYFGPGTRLTVT.